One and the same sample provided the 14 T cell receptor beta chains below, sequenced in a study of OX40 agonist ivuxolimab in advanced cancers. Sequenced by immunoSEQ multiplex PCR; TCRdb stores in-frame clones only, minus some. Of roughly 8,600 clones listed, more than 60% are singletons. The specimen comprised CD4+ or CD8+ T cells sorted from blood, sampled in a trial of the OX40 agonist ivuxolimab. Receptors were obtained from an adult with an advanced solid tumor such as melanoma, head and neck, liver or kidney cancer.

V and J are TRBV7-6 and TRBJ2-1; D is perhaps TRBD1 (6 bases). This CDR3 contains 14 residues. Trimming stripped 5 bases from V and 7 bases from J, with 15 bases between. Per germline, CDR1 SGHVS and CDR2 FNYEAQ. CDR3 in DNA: TGTGCCAGCAGCGATCACAGGGATCGAAATGAGCAGTTCTTC. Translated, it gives CASSDHRDRNEQFF.

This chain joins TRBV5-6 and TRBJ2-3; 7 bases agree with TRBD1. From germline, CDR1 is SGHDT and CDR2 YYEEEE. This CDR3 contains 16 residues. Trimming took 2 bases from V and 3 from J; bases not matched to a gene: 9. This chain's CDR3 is CASSFATGQATDTQYF. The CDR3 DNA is TGTGCCAGCAGCTTCGCTACCGGACAGGCAACAGATACGCAGTATTTT.

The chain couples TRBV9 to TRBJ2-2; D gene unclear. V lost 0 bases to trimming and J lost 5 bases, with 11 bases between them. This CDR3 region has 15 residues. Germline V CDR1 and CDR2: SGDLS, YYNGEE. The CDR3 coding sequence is TGTGCCAGCAGCGTAGGTTTTATCGGAACCGGGGAGCTGTTTTTT. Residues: CASSVGFIGTGELFF.

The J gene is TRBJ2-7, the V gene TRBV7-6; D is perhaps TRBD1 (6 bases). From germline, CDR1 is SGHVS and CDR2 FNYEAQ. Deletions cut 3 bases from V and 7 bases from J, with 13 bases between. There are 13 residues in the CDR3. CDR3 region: CASSLLQGVEQYF. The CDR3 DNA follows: TGTGCCAGCAGCTTGTTACAGGGAGTGGAGCAGTACTTC.

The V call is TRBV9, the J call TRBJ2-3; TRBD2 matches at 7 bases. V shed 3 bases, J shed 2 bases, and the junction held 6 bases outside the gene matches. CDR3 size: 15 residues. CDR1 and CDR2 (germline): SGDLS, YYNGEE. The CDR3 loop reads CASSDSWDYTDTQYF. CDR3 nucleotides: TGTGCCAGCAGCGACTCTTGGGACTACACAGATACGCAGTATTTT.

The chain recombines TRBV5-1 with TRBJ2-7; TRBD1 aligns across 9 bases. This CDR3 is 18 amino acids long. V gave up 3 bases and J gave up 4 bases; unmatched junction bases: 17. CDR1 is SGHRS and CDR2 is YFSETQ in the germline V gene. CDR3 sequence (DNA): TGCGCCAGCAGCTCCCCGGGACAGGGAGGGAAAATTCGTTACGAGCAGTACTTC. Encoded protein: CASSSPGQGGKIRYEQYF. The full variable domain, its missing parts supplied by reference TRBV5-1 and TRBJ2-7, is KAGVTQTPRYLIKTRGQQVTLSCSPISGHRSVSWYQQTPGQGLQFLFEYFSETQRNKGNFPGRFSGRQFSNSRSEMNVSTLELGDSALYLCASSSPGQGGKIRYEQYFGPGTRLTVT.

CDR3 residues: CASSAGDGELFF. The CDR3 DNA sequence: TGTGCCAGCAGCGCGGGGGACGGGGAGCTGTTTTTT. The chain joins TRBV9 to TRBJ2-2, with D perhaps matching TRBD2 (6 bases). Trimming left V 3 bases short and J 7 bases short, with 7 bases between. Germline V gives CDR1 SGDLS, CDR2 YYNGEE. This CDR3 contains 12 residues.

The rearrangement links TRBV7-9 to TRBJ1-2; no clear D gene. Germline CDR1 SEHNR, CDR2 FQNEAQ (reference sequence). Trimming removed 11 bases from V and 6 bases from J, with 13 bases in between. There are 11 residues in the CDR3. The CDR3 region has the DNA TGTGCCGTCGACACCGGGCATGGCTACACCTTC. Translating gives CAVDTGHGYTF.

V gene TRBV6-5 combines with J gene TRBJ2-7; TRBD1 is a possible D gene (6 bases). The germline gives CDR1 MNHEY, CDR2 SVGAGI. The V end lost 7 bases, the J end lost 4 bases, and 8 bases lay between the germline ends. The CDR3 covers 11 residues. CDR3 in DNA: TGTGCCAGCATGGGGGCGTACGAGCAGTACTTC. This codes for CASMGAYEQYF.

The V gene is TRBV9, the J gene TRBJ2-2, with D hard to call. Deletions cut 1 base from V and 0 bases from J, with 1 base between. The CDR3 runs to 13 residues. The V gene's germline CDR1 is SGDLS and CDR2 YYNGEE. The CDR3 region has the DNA TGTGCCAGCAGCGTATCGAACACCGGGGAGCTGTTTTTT. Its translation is CASSVSNTGELFF.

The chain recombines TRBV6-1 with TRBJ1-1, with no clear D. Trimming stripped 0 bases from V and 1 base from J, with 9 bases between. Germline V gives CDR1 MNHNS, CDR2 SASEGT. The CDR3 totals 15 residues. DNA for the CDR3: TGTGCCAGCAGTGAAGCCCCGACGGGGAACACTGAAGCTTTCTTT. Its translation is CASSEAPTGNTEAFF.

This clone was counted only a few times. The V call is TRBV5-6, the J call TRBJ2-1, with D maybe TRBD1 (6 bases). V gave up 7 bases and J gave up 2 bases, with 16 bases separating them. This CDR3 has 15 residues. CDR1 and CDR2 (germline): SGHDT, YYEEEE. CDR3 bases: TGTGCCAGCGGACTCGGGACACTTCCCTACAATGAGCAGTTCTTC. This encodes CASGLGTLPYNEQFF. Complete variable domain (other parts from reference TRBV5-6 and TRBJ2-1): DAGVTQSPTHLIKTRGQQVTLRCSPKSGHDTVSWYQQALGQGPQFIFQYYEEEERQRGNFPDRFSGHQFPNYSSELNVNALLLGDSALYLCASGLGTLPYNEQFFGPGTRLTVL.

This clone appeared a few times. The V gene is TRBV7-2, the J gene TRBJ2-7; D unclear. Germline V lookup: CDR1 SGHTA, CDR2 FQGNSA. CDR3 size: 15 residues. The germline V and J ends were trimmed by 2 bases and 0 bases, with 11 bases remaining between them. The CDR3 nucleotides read TGTGCCAGCAGCTTATTTCCGATTGGCTCCTACGAGCAGTACTTC. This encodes CASSLFPIGSYEQYF.

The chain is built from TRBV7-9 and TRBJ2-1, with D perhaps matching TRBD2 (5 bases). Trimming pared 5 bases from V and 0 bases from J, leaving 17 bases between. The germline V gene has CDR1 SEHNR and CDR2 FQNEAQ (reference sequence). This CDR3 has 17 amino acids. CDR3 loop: CASSERGLSSSYNEQFF. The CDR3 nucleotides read TGTGCCAGCAGCGAAAGAGGACTGTCGAGCTCCTACAATGAGCAGTTCTTC.